This entry describes one TCR beta chain. The antigen it binds to is not known. The sample holds no much larger clone one base away, and base qualities are not on file. The data were obtained in a study of blood T cells in healthy people across ages (dated by TCRdb to 2015 to 2017). Study-wide context: In model experiments, template switching captured roughly one uniquely barcoded TCR beta cDNA molecule for every two T cells. To avoid experimental bias, donors of different ages were randomly spread across the sequencing lanes. Using deep sequencing normalized with unique cDNA molecular identifiers, the study measured how TCR beta repertoire diversity changes with age. The donors were divided into four age groups: young (average around 16 years), middle-aged (approximately 39), aged (around 59) and long-lived (about 79). Using the same blood draw, the study looked at two additional independent replicas of 1 million unique cDNA reads for two donors, one aged 18 to 29 and the other aged 80 or older.

Results the study describes overall, beyond this receptor: Estimates of total diversity based on one million sequenced T cells were considered lower bounds and underestimates. Conclusive comparison of naive and antigen-experienced compartments was prevented by the profiling of bulk unsorted PBMCs. The CMV infection status of donors was not known, potentially confounding age-related changes in expanded clonotypes. Observed TCR beta diversity per million T cells fell roughly linearly with age, and a significant reduction was already apparent by age roughly 40. Compared with the aged group, more naive CD4+ T cells, fewer expanded clones and increased TCR diversity were shown by the long-lived group, suggesting age selection. There was a strong correlation between observed TCR beta diversity and the percentage of naive T cells measured by flow cytometry.

The V end gives up 4 bases and the J end 8 bases, leaving 14 bases in the junction not matched to a gene. Looking up the germline V gene yields CDR1 SGHRS and CDR2 YFSETQ. Inclusive of the bounding cysteine and phenylalanine, the CDR3 is 16 residues long. The kept DNA is CDR3 alone, 48 bases in frame from the first base. Library prep was done by 5' RACE. Sequencing instrument: Illumina HiSeq 2500. A second PCR of 7 to 11 cycles was run with a J-beta primer mix and a sample-barcoded 5' primer. A template-switch 5' adaptor carrying 12 random nucleotides introduced a unique molecular identifier onto each TCR beta cDNA molecule. At least 3 million CDR3-containing paired-end reads were obtained from each sample. The Mint cDNA synthesis kit, primed by a TRBC-specific oligonucleotide, was used to synthesize first-strand cDNA from all RNA. After uracil-DNA glycosylase treatment, a first 18-cycle PCR used universal primers M1SS and BC2_uni_R on all cDNA. On the study's bioinformatics: Normalization of each sample was performed by random selection of 1 million high-quality reads, each carrying a distinct molecular identifier. Instead of being binned into consensus sequences, reads that shared molecular identifiers were thrown out. CDR3 identification, clonotype clustering and error correction used MiTCR with a Q25 quality threshold and the strictest error-elimination algorithm. A nonparametric unseen species model with Euler transformation was used to estimate a lower bound on total TCR beta diversity. TCRdb redid the processing of the public reads, applying fastp at Q25 and MiXCR, and retained in-frame beta chains. CDR3 protein duplicates are merged, each entry listing the most common genes and DNA. The authors' filters were not applied to this entry. The sample table holds nearly 1 million distinct CDR3 sequences, of which about 51% were seen once. The top ten clones comprise over 20% of the sample.

Donors were 39 systemically healthy Caucasian individuals from Russia aged roughly 6 to 95 years. Each donor gave around 9 milliliters of peripheral blood, collected into EDTA-treated Vacutainer tubes. PBMCs were isolated by Ficoll-Paque density-gradient centrifugation, with at least 6.5 million obtained per sample. Total RNA, at least 6 micrograms per sample, was extracted from PBMCs with Trizol reagent. Naive CD45RAhigh/CD27high T cell percentages were measured by flow cytometry on a PBMC aliquot from every donor. Here the chain combines TRBV5-1 and TRBJ2-1; TRBD1 aligns with 8 central bases. The receptor's source is a woman aged 55-69 years in good health. The material sequenced was blood. The DNA reads as follows: TGCGCCAGCAGCGGGAGGACAGGGCCCATTGTAGATGAGCAGTTCTTC. Translated, this gives CASSGRTGPIVDEQFF.